Listed below are T cell receptor beta chains from one sample, sequenced in a study of cytomegalovirus exposure and HLA in healthy donors. Using immunoSEQ multiplex PCR, the repertoire was profiled, and TCRdb retains in-frame clones only, with some absent. The table includes about 200,000 clones, 75% to 90% detected once. The sample taken for sequencing was PBMCs. These receptor sequences come from a woman aged 30 to 39 in good health and CMV-seronegative. The conserved cysteine and the conserved F or W are not part of the CDR3 here.

>TRBV29-1|10
SAETGPDTQY
>TRBV7-2|17
ASSPGLAGVVTGTDTQY
>TRBV10-2|11
ASIGGRGSEQF
>TRBV7-2|12
ASSGVRAKNIQY
>TRBV11-2|13
ASSLGPTGTDEQF
>TRBV7-9|13
ASSLVGGRGNIQY
>TRBV21-1|15
ASSKYTGTGDIYGYT
>TRBV2|12
ASRPDIANYGYT
>TRBV5-1|12
ASSLDRGTGELF
>TRBV4-1|14
ASSQFLGASYNEQF
>TRBV9|15
ASSVGTSGGRRETQY